This T cell receptor (beta chain) emerged from a study of shared clonotypes between healthy human individuals. The CDR3 length is 14 residues. V lost 3 bases and J 2 bases, leaving 11 bases between the germline ends. The V gene's germline CDR1 is WNHNN and CDR2 SYGVQD (reference sequence). Here immunoSEQ multiplex PCR was the method, and the copy in TCRdb shows in-frame clones only, minus some. In the table there are about 2.2 million clones, around 93% of which are singletons. As regards this clone: Its antigen remains unidentified.

The naive CD8 fraction comprised CD45RO-negative cells positively selected for CCR7 and excluded terminally differentiated effector memory CD45RA+ cells. The donors, healthy adults who were HIV-negative, had experienced no recent acute infections or vaccinations. The donors, all of them Caucasian adults, lived in Nashville, Tennessee. General observations from the study: Memory subsets had estimated richness that was generally smaller than that of naive subsets.

J is TRBJ2-7 and V is TRBV10-1; TRBD1 might be the D (6 bases). The sequencing input was naive CD8+ T cells from PBMCs. The sequence came from a man between 18 and 29 years old in good health. Some clones in this sample may be carry-over from other donors' samples. The CDR3 region is CASSDRGSTYEQYF. The CDR3 region has the DNA TGCGCCAGCAGTGATAGGGGGTCGACCTACGAGCAGTACTTC.